These 2 T cell receptor beta chains came from one sample sequenced in a study of regulatory T cells in long-lasting Graves disease. Arm-PCR with iRepertoire HTBI primers amplified the CDR3 regions for these TCR beta libraries. TCRdb re-derived calls from the multiplex PCR reads in MiXCR, one entry per CDR3 protein. The sample includes 450,000 or so distinct CDR3 sequences, approximately 23% of them seen just once. Noted time point: persistent/refractory GD, antithyroid drugs over 5 years with positive TRAb. Researchers made the TCR library from RNA that was extracted from PBMCs. This sample comprised peripheral blood mononuclear cells (PBMCs), obtained when the disease was refractory, from a patient treated with antithyroid drugs. The receptors originated from a female donor with Graves disease.

This clonotype was recorded at least ten times. The genes are TRBV6-5 and TRBJ1-5; D is undetermined. Germline CDR1 and CDR2: MNHEY and SVGAGI. Trimming pared 0 bases from V and 7 bases from J, leaving 7 bases between. The CDR3 consists of 13 residues. The CDR3 reads CASSYSKGQPQHF. CDR3 DNA: TGTGCCAGCAGTTACTCGAAGGGACAGCCCCAGCATTTT.

In this sample, this clonotype turned up many times. The chain is built from TRBV7-3 and TRBJ2-5; D gene ambiguous. CDR3 size: 12 residues. CDR1 is SGHTA, CDR2 FQGTGA, per germline. V was shortened by 11 bases and J by 0 bases, with 10 bases between the two germline ends. The CDR3 sequence: CARKANQETQYF. In DNA form, the CDR3 reads TGTGCCCGGAAAGCGAACCAAGAGACCCAGTACTTC.